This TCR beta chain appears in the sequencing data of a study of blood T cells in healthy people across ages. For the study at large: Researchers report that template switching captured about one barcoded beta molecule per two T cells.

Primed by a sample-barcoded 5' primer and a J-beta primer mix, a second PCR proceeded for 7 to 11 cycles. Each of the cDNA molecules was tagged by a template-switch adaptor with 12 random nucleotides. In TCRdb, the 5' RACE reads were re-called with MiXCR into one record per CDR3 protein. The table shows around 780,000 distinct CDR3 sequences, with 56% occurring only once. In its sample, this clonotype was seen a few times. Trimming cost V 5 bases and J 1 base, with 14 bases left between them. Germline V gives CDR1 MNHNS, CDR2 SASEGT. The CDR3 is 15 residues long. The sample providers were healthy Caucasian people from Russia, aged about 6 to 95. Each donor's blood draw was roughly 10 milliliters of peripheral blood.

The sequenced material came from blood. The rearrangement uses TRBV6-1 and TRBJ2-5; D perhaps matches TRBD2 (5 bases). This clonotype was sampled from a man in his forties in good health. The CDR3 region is CASSLSGGGQETQYF. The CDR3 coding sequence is TGTGCCAGCAGTCTCTCCGGTGGAGGCCAAGAGACCCAGTACTTC.